A selection of T cell receptor beta chains follows, all from one sample in a study of blood T cell repertoires in COVID-19. Only in-frame clones appear in the TCRdb table, and some are missing; sequencing was by immunoSEQ multiplex PCR. The sample carries hundreds of thousands of clones, roughly nine tenths recorded once. The material sequenced was PBMCs or T cells enriched from blood (not recorded which). Receptors were obtained from a woman in her 30s who had recovered from COVID-19. Both conserved end residues are part of each CDR3. The D gene is left open where the match is weak. Clone size, where shown, is once, few, many, or a class for clones that have expanded.

v_call: TRBV11-2; j_call: TRBJ1-2; d_call: TRBD1; clone_size: many; cdr3_aa: CASSPGQDYGYTF; cdr3_nt: TGTGCCAGCAGCCCGGGACAGGACTATGGCTACACCTTC
v_call: TRBV4-1; j_call: TRBJ1-6; d_call: -; clone_size: -; cdr3_aa: CASSHDTISPLHF; cdr3_nt: TGCGCCAGCAGCCACGATACAATTTCACCCCTCCACTTT
v_call: TRBV29-1; j_call: TRBJ2-1; d_call: TRBD2; clone_size: -; cdr3_aa: CSVEGGAGARGEQFF; cdr3_nt: TGCAGCGTTGAAGGCGGAGCGGGGGCCCGAGGGGAGCAGTTCTTC
v_call: TRBV10-3; j_call: TRBJ2-7; d_call: TRBD2; clone_size: -; cdr3_aa: CATCAASGLSYEQYF; cdr3_nt: TGTGCCACCTGTGCGGCTAGCGGGTTGTCCTACGAGCAGTACTTC
v_call: TRBV12-3/TRBV12-4; j_call: TRBJ1-5; d_call: TRBD1; clone_size: -; cdr3_aa: CASSGQGNQPQHF; cdr3_nt: TGTGCCAGCAGCGGACAGGGAAATCAGCCCCAGCATTTT
v_call: TRBV18; j_call: TRBJ2-2; d_call: TRBD1; clone_size: -; cdr3_aa: CASSPGQGARTSKNTGELFF; cdr3_nt: TGTGCCAGCTCACCGGGACAGGGGGCTCGGACTAGCAAGAACACCGGGGAGCTGTTTTTT
v_call: TRBV6-5; j_call: TRBJ2-2; d_call: -; clone_size: -; cdr3_aa: CASKKGGDTGELFF; cdr3_nt: TGTGCCAGCAAGAAAGGGGGGGACACCGGGGAGCTGTTTTTT
v_call: TRBV28; j_call: TRBJ1-6; d_call: -; clone_size: -; cdr3_aa: CASRPKFNSPLHF; cdr3_nt: TGTGCCAGCAGACCTAAATTTAATTCACCCCTCCACTTT
v_call: TRBV19; j_call: TRBJ2-2; d_call: -; clone_size: -; cdr3_aa: CASSIWRPSNTGELFF; cdr3_nt: TGTGCCAGTAGTATATGGCGGCCTTCGAACACCGGGGAGCTGTTTTTT
v_call: TRBV2; j_call: TRBJ1-1; d_call: -; clone_size: -; cdr3_aa: CASSTQGSTEAFF; cdr3_nt: TGTGCCAGCAGTACCCAGGGGAGTACTGAAGCTTTCTTT
v_call: TRBV21-1; j_call: TRBJ2-3; d_call: -; clone_size: -; cdr3_aa: CASSKVGYRSTDTQYF; cdr3_nt: TGTGCCAGCAGCAAAGTGGGCTACCGTAGCACAGATACGCAGTATTTT
v_call: TRBV5-1; j_call: TRBJ2-4; d_call: TRBD2; clone_size: few; cdr3_aa: CASSPGLAGALAKNIQYF; cdr3_nt: TGCGCCAGCAGCCCGGGACTAGCGGGGGCCTTAGCCAAAAACATTCAGTACTTC
v_call: TRBV18; j_call: TRBJ2-1; d_call: TRBD2; clone_size: -; cdr3_aa: CASSPGGAGANNEQFF; cdr3_nt: TGTGCCAGCTCACCAGGTGGAGCGGGGGCTAACAATGAGCAGTTCTTC
v_call: TRBV4-2; j_call: TRBJ2-2; d_call: TRBD2; clone_size: -; cdr3_aa: CASSQGQGAGGTGELFF; cdr3_nt: TGTGCCAGCAGCCAAGGTCAGGGAGCGGGGGGCACCGGGGAGCTGTTTTTT
v_call: TRBV12-3/TRBV12-4; j_call: TRBJ1-5; d_call: TRBD1; clone_size: -; cdr3_aa: CASSRDRDQPQHF; cdr3_nt: TGTGCCAGCAGTCGGGACAGGGATCAGCCCCAGCATTTT
v_call: TRBV27; j_call: TRBJ1-1; d_call: -; clone_size: once; cdr3_aa: CASSPLGGPRTEAFF; cdr3_nt: TGTGCCAGCAGCCCCCTGGGAGGTCCACGCACTGAAGCTTTCTTT
v_call: TRBV6-5; j_call: TRBJ1-5; d_call: TRBD1; clone_size: once; cdr3_aa: CASRPGGGDQPQHF; cdr3_nt: TGTGCCAGCAGGCCAGGGGGCGGGGATCAGCCCCAGCATTTT
v_call: TRBV5-1; j_call: TRBJ2-5; d_call: TRBD2; clone_size: -; cdr3_aa: CASSSGTSGYQETQYF; cdr3_nt: TGCGCCAGCAGCTCAGGGACTAGCGGGTACCAAGAGACCCAGTACTTC
v_call: TRBV30; j_call: TRBJ1-2; d_call: -; clone_size: -; cdr3_aa: CAWSAGGYGYTF; cdr3_nt: TGTGCCTGGAGTGCGGGGGGCTATGGCTACACCTTC
v_call: TRBV2; j_call: TRBJ1-2; d_call: TRBD1; clone_size: -; cdr3_aa: CASSGDRANYGYTF; cdr3_nt: TGTGCCAGCAGTGGGGACAGGGCTAACTATGGCTACACCTTC
v_call: TRBV9; j_call: TRBJ1-6; d_call: -; clone_size: -; cdr3_aa: CASSPGDHNSPLHF; cdr3_nt: TGTGCCAGCAGCCCGGGGGACCATAATTCACCCCTCCACTTT